This T cell receptor beta chain was found in a study of blood T cell repertoires in COVID-19. About the research overall: Material from acute and convalescent COVID-19 was sourced from the United States, Italy and Spain. In each case, the material was cDNA or gDNA derived from T cells, B-cell-depleted T cells, or PBMCs.

This CDR3 has 13 residues. Trimming removed 6 bases from V and 0 bases from J, with 9 bases in between. Germline lookup yields CDR1 LNHDA and CDR2 SQIVND (reference sequence). Authors' methods: Amplification with reference gene primers provided the estimates of nucleated cell counts. Clones were read by immunoSEQ multiplex PCR, and TCRdb kept only the in-frame ones, dropping some. The DNA was the basis for D and trimming; V, J and clone size are from that table. The profile shows approximately 280,000 clones, around 89% of them singletons. The sequenced material came from peripheral blood. The chain links TRBV19 to TRBJ2-7, with a possible D match to TRBD1 (6 bases). The receptor was isolated from a man in his forties or fifties with acute or convalescent COVID-19. The DNA for the CDR3 is TGTGCCAGTAGCCCGACAGGCTCCTACGAGCAGTACTTC. Protein product: CASSPTGSYEQYF.